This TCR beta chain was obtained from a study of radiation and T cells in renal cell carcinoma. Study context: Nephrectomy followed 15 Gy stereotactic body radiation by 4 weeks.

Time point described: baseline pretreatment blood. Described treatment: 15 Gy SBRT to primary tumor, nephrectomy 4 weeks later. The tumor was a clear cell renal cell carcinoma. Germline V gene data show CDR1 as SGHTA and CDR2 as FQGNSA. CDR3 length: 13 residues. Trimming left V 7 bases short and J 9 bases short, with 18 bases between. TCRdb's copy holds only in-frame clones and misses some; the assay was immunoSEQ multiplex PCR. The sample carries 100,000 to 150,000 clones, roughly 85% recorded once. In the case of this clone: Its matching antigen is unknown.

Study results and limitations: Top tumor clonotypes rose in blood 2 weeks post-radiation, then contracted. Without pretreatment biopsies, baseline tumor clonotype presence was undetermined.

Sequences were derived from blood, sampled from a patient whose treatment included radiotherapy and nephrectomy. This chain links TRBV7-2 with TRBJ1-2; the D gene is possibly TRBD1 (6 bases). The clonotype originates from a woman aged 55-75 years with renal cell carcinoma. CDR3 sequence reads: CASTRNRVNSYTF. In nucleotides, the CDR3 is TGTGCCAGCACTCGTAACAGGGTTAATAGCTACACCTTC.